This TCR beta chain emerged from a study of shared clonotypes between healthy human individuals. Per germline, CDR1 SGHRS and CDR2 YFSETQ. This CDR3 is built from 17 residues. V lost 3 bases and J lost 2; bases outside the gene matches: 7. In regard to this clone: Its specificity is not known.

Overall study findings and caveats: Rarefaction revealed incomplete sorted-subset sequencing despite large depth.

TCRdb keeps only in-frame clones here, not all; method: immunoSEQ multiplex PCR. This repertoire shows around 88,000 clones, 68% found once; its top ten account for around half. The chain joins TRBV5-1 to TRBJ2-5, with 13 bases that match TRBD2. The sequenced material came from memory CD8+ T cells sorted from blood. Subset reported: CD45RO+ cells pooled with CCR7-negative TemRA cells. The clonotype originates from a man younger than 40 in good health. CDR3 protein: CASSWGLAGNTQETQYF. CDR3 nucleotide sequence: TGCGCCAGCAGCTGGGGACTAGCGGGAAATACACAAGAGACCCAGTACTTC.